This T cell receptor beta chain came from a study of blood T cell repertoires in COVID-19. This clone was detected once. Some clones are missing from TCRdb's copy, which holds only in-frame ones; the method was immunoSEQ multiplex PCR. Of 65,000 or so clones in the sample, approximately 80% were seen once. This TCR was recovered from a man aged 25 to 40 with COVID-19, enrolled during active disease. Material: peripheral blood.

Written as DNA, the CDR3 is TGTGCCAGCAGCCAAGGGGTCACTGAAGCTTTCTTT. This codes for CASSQGVTEAFF. The V call is TRBV7-9, the J call TRBJ1-1; the D gene is possibly TRBD1 (5 bases). The CDR3 is 12 amino acids. The V and J ends lost 5 bases and 4 bases respectively, with 8 bases between them. From germline, CDR1 is SEHNR and CDR2 FQNEAQ (reference sequence).